Here is one TCR beta chain with its context. These data belong to a study of shared clonotypes between healthy human individuals. Clones were read by immunoSEQ multiplex PCR, and TCRdb kept only the in-frame ones, dropping some. The data hold under 2,000,000 clones, with less than 95% observed a single time. CD45RO negativity and positive selection for CCR7 defined naive CD8 cells, a population that excluded terminally differentiated effector memory CD45RA+ cells. This TCR was sampled from a man aged 18 to 30 in good health. The sequencing sample was made of naive CD8+ T cells sorted from blood.

CDR3 region: CSVEDLGTEFYNEQFF. DNA of the CDR3: TGCAGCGTTGAAGATTTAGGGACAGAATTTTACAATGAGCAGTTCTTC. The rearrangement links TRBV29-1 to TRBJ2-1; 7 bases match TRBD1. This CDR3 has 16 residues. The ends lost 0 bases at V and 4 bases at J; junction bases unmatched: 9. Per germline, CDR1 SQVTM and CDR2 ANQGSEA.